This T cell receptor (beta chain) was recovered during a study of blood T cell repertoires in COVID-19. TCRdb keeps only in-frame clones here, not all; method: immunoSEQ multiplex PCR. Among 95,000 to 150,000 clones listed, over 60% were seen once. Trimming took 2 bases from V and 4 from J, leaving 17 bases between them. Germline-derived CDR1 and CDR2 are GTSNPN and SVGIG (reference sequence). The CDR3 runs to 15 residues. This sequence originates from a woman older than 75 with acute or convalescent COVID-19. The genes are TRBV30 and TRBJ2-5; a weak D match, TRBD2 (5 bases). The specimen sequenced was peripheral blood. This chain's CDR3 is CAWSPRVFEGETQYF. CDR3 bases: TGTGCCTGGAGTCCCCGGGTTTTCGAGGGAGAGACCCAGTACTTC.